What follows describes a single T cell receptor (beta chain). As yet, its antigen is unknown. Individually, cDNA molecules had unique molecular identifiers attached to them. TCRdb reprocessed the 5' RACE reads via MiXCR and lists one record per CDR3 protein. The sample has approximately 62,000 distinct CDR3 sequences, around an eighth seen once. These data are taken from a study of early T cells in non-severe SARS-CoV-2 infection. General study points: Reliance on VDJdb matching favored anti-spike CD8 responses; private and CD4 specificities were missed.

The CDR3 spans 18 residues. The V segment lost 5 bases and the J segment 7 bases; nucleotides outside the gene matches: 11. This sequence was found in an adult who was a healthcare worker with PCR-confirmed SARS-CoV-2 infection or an uninfected control (not recorded which). This rearrangement joins TRBV12-3 or TRBV12-4 to TRBJ2-1; 16 positions match TRBD2. Material for sequencing was whole blood. CDR3 residues: CASSPGTSGRARKNEQFF. For the CDR3, the DNA is TGTGCCAGCAGTCCCGGGACTAGCGGGAGGGCCCGCAAAAATGAGCAGTTCTTC.